This TCR beta chain is drawn from a study of cytomegalovirus exposure and HLA in healthy donors. Regarding the study as a whole: Sequencing likely generated an artifact that appeared as a cluster of highly shared sequence variants. A later analysis linked a missense variant in DCLRE1C to the trimming of TCR beta V and J genes.

This clone was seen a few times. Its cognate antigen is unknown. Amplification used 60 Vbeta primers and 13 Jbeta primers. Profiling relied on immunoSEQ multiplex PCR, and the TCRdb table lists in-frame clones only, not all of them. Found here are 150,000 to 200,000 clones, around 77% of them singletons; the top ten hold roughly 2.3%. Germline V gene data show CDR1 as MNHNS and CDR2 as SASEGT. V shed 2 bases and J 3 bases; nucleotides not matched to a gene: 3. The CDR3 is made up of 15 amino acids. The rearrangement joins TRBV6-1 to TRBJ2-7; 11 bases match TRBD1. The sequenced sample was PBMCs. The TCR comes from a man in his fifties or sixties in good health and CMV-seronegative. CDR3 DNA sequence: TGTGCCAGCAGTGAATGGGGGACAGGGGGCTACGAGCAGTACTTC. It codes for CASSEWGTGGYEQYF.